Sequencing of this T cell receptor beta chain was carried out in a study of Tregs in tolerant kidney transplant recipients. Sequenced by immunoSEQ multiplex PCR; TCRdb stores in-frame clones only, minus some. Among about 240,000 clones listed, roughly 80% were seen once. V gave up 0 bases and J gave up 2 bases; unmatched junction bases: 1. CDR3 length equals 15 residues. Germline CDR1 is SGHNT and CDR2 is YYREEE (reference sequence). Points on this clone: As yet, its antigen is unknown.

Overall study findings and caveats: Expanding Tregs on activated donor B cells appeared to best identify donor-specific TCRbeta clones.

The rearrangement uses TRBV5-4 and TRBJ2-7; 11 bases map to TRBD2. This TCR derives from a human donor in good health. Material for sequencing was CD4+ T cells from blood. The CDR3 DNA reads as TGTGCCAGCAGCTTGGGACTAGCGGGAACCTACGAGCAGTACTTC. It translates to CASSLGLAGTYEQYF.